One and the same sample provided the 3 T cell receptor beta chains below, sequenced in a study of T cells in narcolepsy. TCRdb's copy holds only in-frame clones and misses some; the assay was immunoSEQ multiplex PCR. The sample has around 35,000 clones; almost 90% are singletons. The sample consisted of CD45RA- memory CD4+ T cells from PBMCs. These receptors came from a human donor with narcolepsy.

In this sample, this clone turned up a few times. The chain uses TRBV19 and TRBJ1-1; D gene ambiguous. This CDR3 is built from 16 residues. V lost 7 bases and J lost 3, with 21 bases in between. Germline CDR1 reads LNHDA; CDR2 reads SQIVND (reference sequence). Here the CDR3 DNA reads TGTGCCAGTACCTCCATACGGGCAGGAGCCTACACTGAAGCTTTCTTT. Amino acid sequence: CASTSIRAGAYTEAFF.

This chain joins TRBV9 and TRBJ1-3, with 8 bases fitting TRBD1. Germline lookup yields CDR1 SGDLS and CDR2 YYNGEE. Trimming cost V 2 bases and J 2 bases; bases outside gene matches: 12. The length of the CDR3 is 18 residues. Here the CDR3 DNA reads TGTGCCAGCAGCGTGTCAACAGGGGGTAACGAAGCTGGAAACACCATATATTTT. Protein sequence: CASSVSTGGNEAGNTIYF. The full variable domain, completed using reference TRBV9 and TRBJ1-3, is DSGVTQTPKHLITATGQRVTLRCSPRSGDLSVYWYQQSLDQGLQFLIQYYNGEERAKGNILERFSAQQFPDLHSELNLSSLELGDSALYFCASSVSTGGNEAGNTIYFGEGSWLTVV.

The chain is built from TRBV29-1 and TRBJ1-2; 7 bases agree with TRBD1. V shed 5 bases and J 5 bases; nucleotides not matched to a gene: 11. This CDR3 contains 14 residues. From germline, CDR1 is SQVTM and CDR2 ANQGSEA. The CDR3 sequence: CSVLGRGRYYGYTF. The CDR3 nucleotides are TGCAGCGTTCTGGGGAGGGGGCGTTATTATGGCTACACCTTC.